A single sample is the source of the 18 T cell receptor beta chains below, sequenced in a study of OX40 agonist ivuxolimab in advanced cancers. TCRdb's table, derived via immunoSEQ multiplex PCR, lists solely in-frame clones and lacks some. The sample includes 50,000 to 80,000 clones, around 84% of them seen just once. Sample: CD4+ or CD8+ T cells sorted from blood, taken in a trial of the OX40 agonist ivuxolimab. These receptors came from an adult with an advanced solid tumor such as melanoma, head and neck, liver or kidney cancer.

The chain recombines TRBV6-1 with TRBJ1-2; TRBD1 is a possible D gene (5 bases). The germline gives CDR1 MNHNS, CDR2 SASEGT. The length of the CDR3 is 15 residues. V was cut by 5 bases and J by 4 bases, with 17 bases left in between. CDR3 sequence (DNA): TGTGCCAGCAGTCTGAGGGACGACCCGTTCTATGGCTACACCTTC. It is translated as CASSLRDDPFYGYTF.

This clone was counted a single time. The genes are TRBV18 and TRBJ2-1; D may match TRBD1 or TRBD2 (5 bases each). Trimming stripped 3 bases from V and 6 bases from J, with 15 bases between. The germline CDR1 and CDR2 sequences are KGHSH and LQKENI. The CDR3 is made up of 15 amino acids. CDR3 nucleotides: TGTGCCAGCTCACCGGCCGGGACCTCCCGCAATGAGCAGTTCTTC. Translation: CASSPAGTSRNEQFF.

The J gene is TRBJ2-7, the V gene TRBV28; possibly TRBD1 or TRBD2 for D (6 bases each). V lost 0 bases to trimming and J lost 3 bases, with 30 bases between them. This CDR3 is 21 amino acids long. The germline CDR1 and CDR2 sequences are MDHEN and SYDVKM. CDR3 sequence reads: CASSLWRDNPISTDSFYEQYF. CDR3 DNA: TGTGCCAGCAGTTTATGGCGGGACAACCCTATAAGCACCGATAGCTTCTACGAGCAGTACTTC.

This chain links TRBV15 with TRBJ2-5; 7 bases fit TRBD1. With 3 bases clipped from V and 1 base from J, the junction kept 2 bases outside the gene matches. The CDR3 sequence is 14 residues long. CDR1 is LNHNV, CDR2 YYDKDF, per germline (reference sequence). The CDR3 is CATSRGTVQETQYF. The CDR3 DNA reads TGTGCCACCAGCAGGGGGACAGTCCAAGAGACCCAGTACTTC.

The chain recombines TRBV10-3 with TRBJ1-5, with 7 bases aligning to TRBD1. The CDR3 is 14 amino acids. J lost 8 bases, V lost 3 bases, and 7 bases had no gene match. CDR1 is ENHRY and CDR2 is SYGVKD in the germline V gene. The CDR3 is CAISDEQGFKPQHF. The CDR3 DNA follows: TGTGCCATCAGTGATGAACAGGGGTTTAAGCCCCAGCATTTT.

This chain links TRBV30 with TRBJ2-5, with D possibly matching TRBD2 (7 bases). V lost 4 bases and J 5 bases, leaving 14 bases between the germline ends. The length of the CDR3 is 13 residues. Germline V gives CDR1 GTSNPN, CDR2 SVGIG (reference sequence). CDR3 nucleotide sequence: TGTGCCTGGAAGGCGGGGGCTCAGGAGACCCAGTACTTC. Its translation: CAWKAGAQETQYF.

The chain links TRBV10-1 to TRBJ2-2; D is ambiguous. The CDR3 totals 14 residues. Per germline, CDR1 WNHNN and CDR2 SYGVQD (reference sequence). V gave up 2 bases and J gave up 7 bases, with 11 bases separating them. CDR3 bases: TGCGCCAGCAGTGAGAAGTGGGGTGACGGGGAGCTGTTTTTT. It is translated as CASSEKWGDGELFF.

Here the CDR3 DNA reads TGTGCCAGCAGACCGACCGGCTACGAGCAGTACTTC. Encoded protein: CASRPTGYEQYF. The chain couples TRBV28 to TRBJ2-7; D remains ambiguous. From germline, CDR1 is MDHEN and CDR2 SYDVKM. There are 12 residues in the CDR3. V dropped 6 bases and J dropped 3 bases, with 9 bases sitting between them.

The CDR3 region has the DNA TGTGCCAGCAGTCATCTTCCCGGACAGGGGCAAGAGACCCAGTACTTC. Translated: CASSHLPGQGQETQYF. The genes are TRBV5-8 and TRBJ2-5; TRBD1 aligns across 9 bases. The CDR3 covers 16 residues. Per the germline V gene, CDR1 is SGHTS and CDR2 is YDEGEE. V was pared by 5 bases and J by 2 bases, with 10 bases of the junction left unmatched. The variable domain in full, completed from reference TRBV5-8 and TRBJ2-5, reads EAGVTQSPTHLIKTRGQQATLRCSPISGHTSVYWYQQALGLGLQFLLWYDEGEERNRGNFPPRFSGRQFPNYSSELNVNALELEDSALYLCASSHLPGQGQETQYFGPGTRLLVL.

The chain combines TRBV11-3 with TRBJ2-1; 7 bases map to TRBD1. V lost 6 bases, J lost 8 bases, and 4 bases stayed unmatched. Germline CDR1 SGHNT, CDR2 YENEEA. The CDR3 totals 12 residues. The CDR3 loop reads CASSTDRDEQFF. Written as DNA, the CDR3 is TGTGCCAGCAGTACCGACAGGGATGAGCAGTTCTTC.

The CDR3 DNA sequence: TGTGCCAGCCGGGGGAACGAGCAGTACTTC. Its translation is CASRGNEQYF. This rearrangement joins TRBV25-1 to TRBJ2-7; TRBD2 might be the D (6 bases). The CDR3 runs to 10 residues. The germline CDR1 and CDR2 sequences are MGHDK and SYGVNS. The V gene lost 8 bases and the J gene lost 5 bases, with 7 bases spanning the gap.

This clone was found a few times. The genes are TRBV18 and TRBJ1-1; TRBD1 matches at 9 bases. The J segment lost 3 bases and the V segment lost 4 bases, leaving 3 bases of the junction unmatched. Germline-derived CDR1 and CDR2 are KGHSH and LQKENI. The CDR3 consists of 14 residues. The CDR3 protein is CASSQRQGDTEAFF. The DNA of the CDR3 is TGTGCCAGCTCACAACGACAGGGGGACACTGAAGCTTTCTTT.

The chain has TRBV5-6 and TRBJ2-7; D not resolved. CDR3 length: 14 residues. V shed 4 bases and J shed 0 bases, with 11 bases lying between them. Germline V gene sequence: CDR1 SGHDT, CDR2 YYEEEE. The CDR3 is CASSPRPHSYEQYF. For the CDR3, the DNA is TGTGCCAGCAGCCCAAGGCCGCACTCCTACGAGCAGTACTTC. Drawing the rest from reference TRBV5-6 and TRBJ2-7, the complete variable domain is DAGVTQSPTHLIKTRGQQVTLRCSPKSGHDTVSWYQQALGQGPQFIFQYYEEEERQRGNFPDRFSGHQFPNYSSELNVNALLLGDSALYLCASSPRPHSYEQYFGPGTRLTVT.

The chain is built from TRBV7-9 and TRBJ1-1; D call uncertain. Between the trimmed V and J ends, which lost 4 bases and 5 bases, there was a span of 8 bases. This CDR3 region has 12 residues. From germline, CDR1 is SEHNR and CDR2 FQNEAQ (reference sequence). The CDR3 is CASSSYRTEAFF. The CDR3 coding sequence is TGTGCCAGCAGCTCCTATCGGACTGAAGCTTTCTTT.

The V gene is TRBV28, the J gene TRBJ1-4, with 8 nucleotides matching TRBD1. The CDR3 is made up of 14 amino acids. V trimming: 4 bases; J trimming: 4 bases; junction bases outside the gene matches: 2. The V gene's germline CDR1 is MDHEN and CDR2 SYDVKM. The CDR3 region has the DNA TGTGCCAGCAGTTGGGACAGGAATAATGAAAAACTGTTTTTT. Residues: CASSWDRNNEKLFF.

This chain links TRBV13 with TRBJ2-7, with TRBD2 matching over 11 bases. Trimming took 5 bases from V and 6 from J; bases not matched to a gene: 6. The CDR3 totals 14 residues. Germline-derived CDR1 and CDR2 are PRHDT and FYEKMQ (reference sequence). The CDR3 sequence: CASSLSGRVSEQYF. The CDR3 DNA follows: TGTGCCAGCAGCCTTAGCGGGAGGGTATCCGAGCAGTACTTC. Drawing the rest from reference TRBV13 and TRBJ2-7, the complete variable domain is AAGVIQSPRHLIKEKRETATLKCYPIPRHDTVYWYQQGPGQDPQFLISFYEKMQSDKGSIPDRFSAQQFSDYHSELNMSSLELGDSALYFCASSLSGRVSEQYFGPGTRLTVT.

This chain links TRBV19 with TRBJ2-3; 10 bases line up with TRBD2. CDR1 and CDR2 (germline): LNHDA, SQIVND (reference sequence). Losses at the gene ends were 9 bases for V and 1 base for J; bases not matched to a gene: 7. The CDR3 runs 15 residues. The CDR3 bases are TGTGCCAGCAAGACCGGGACTAGCGGCACAGATACGCAGTATTTT. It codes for CASKTGTSGTDTQYF. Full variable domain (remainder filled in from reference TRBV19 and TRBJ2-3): DGGITQSPKYLFRKEGQNVTLSCEQNLNHDAMYWYRQDPGQGLRLIYYSQIVNDFQKGDIAEGYSVSREKKESFPLTVTSAQKNPTAFYLCASKTGTSGTDTQYFGPGTRLTVL.

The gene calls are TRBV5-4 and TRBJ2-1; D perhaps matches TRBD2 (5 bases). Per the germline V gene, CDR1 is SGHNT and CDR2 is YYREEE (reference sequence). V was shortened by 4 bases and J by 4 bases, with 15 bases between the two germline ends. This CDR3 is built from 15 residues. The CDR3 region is CASSAEAREYNEQFF. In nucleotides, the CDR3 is TGTGCCAGCAGCGCGGAGGCTAGGGAATACAATGAGCAGTTCTTC.